This T cell receptor (beta chain) was captured by sequencing in a study of T cell responses to AZD1222 COVID-19 vaccine. Study results and caveats: Without day 14 samples, only post-peak T cell repertoires were studied. Seropositive AZD1222 recipients at baseline numbered only five or six.

This CDR3 has 16 residues. V lost 5 bases, J lost 0 bases, and 14 bases lay in between. Germline CDR1 and CDR2: SSHAT and FNYEAQ (reference sequence). This clone was seen a single time. Antigen unknown. The repertoire was sequenced with immunoSEQ multiplex PCR; TCRdb's copy has only in-frame clones and lacks some. The sample lists 150,000 to 200,000 clones, 85% to 95% occurring once. The sequence derives from an adult in good health. The V call is TRBV7-7, the J call TRBJ1-3, with a weak D call TRBD1 (5 bases). The source was peripheral blood, collected on day 0 of AZD1222 vaccination. This chain's CDR3 is CASSKGPLSSGNTIYF. The CDR3 coding sequence is TGTGCCAGCAGCAAGGGACCGTTGAGCTCTGGAAACACCATATATTTT.